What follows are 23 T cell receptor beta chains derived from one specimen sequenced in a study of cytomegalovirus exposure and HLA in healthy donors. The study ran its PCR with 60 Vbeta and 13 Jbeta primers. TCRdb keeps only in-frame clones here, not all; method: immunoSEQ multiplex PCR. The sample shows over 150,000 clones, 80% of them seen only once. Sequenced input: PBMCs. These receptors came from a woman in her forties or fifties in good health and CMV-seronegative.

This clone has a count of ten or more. CDR3 residues: CASSLDRGLTEAFF. The CDR3 nucleotides read TGTGCCAGCAGCTTGGACAGGGGGCTAACTGAAGCTTTCTTT. The rearrangement links TRBV5-4 to TRBJ1-1, with 9 bases aligning to TRBD1. Per the germline V gene, CDR1 is SGHNT and CDR2 is YYREEE (reference sequence). J gave up 5 bases and V 0 bases, and 2 bases lay outside the gene matches. The length of the CDR3 is 14 residues. The complete variable domain, with remaining parts taken from reference TRBV5-4 and TRBJ1-1, reads ETGVTQSPTHLIKTRGQQVTLRCSSQSGHNTVSWYQQALGQGPQFIFQYYREEENGRGNFPPRFSGLQFPNYSSELNVNALELDDSALYLCASSLDRGLTEAFFGQGTRLTVV.

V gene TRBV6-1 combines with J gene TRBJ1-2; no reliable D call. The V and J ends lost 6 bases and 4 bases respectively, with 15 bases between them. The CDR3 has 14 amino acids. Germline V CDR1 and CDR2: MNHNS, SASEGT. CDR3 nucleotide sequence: TGTGCCAGCAGCCCAGGTCCGGGAGGCTATGGCTACACCTTC. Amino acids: CASSPGPGGYGYTF.

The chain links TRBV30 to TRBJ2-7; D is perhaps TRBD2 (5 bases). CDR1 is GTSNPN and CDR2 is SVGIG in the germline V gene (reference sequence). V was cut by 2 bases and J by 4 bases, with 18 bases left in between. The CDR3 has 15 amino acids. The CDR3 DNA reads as TGTGCCTGGAGTCTAACTAGAACGGCCCGATACGAGCAGTACTTC. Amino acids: CAWSLTRTARYEQYF.

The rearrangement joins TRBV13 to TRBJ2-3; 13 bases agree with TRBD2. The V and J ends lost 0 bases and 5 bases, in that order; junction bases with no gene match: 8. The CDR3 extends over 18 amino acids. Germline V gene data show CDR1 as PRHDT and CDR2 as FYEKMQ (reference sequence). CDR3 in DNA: TGTGCCAGCAGCTTAGGGTTACTAGCGGGAGGGCGGAAAGATACGCAGTATTTT. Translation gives CASSLGLLAGGRKDTQYF.

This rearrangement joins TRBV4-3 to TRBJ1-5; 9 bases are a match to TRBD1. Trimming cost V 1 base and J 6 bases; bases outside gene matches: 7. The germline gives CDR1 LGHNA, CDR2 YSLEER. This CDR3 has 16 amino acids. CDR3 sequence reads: CASSQGLQGAFQPQHF. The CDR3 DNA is TGCGCCAGCAGCCAAGGTCTACAGGGGGCTTTTCAGCCCCAGCATTTT.

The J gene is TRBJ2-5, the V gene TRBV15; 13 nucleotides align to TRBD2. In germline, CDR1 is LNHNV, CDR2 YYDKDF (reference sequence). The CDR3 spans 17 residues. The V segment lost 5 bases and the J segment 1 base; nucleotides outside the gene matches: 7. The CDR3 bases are TGTGCCACCAGCTTAGGACTAGCGGGGGAGGTCCAAGAGACCCAGTACTTC. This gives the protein CATSLGLAGEVQETQYF.

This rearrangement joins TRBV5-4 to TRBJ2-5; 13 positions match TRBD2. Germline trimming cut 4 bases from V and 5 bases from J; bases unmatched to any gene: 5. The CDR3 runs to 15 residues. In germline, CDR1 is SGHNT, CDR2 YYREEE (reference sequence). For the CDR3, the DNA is TGTGCCAGCAGCCCACTAGCGGGGGGGCTGGAGACCCAGTACTTC. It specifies CASSPLAGGLETQYF.

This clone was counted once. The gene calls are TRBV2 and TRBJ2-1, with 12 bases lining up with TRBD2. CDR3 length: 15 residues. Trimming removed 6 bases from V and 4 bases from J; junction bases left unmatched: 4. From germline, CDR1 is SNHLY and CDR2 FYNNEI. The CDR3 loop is CASRGGLAGYNEQFF. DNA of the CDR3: TGTGCCAGCAGGGGGGGACTAGCGGGTTACAATGAGCAGTTCTTC.

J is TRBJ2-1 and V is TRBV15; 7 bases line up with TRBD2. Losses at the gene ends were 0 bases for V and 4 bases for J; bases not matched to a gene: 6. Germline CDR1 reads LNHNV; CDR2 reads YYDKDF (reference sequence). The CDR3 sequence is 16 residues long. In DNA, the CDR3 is TGTGCCACCAGCAGAGATCGAGCGGGAACTTACAATGAGCAGTTCTTC. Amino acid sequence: CATSRDRAGTYNEQFF. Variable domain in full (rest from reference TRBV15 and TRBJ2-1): DAMVIQNPRYQVTQFGKPVTLSCSQTLNHNVMYWYQQKSSQAPKLLFHYYDKDFNNEADTPDNFQSRRPNTSFCFLDIRSPGLGDTAMYLCATSRDRAGTYNEQFFGPGTRLTVL.

In DNA form, the CDR3 reads TGTGCCAGCAGCATTCAGGGGGCTCGGGAAAAACTGTTTTTT. Translation: CASSIQGAREKLFF. The chain is built from TRBV7-2 and TRBJ1-4; 8 bases map to TRBD1. Trimming removed 5 bases from V and 8 bases from J; junction bases left unmatched: 7. Germline CDR1 and CDR2: SGHTA and FQGNSA. The CDR3 contains 14 residues.

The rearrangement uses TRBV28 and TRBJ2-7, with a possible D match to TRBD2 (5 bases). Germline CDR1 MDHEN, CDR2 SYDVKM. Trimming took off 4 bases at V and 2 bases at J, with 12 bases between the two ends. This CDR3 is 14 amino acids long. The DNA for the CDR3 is TGTGCCAGCAGTTCGCCTGCGACTACCTACGAGCAGTACTTC. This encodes CASSSPATTYEQYF.

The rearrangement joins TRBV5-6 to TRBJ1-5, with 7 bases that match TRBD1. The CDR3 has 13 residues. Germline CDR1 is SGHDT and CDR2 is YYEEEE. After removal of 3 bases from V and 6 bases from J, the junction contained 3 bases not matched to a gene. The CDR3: CASSSTGVQPQHF. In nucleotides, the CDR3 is TGTGCCAGCAGCTCTACAGGGGTTCAGCCCCAGCATTTT.

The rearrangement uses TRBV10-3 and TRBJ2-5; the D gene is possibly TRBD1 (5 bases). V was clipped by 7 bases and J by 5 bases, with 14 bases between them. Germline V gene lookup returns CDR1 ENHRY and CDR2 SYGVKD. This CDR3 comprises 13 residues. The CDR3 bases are TGTGCCATCAAGGGGCAAGTCGCGGAGACCCAGTACTTC. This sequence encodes CAIKGQVAETQYF.

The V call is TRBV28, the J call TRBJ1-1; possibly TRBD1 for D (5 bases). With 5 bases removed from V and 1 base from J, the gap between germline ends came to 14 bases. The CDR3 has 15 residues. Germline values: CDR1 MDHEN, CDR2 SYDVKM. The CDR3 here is CASSPRQRPNTEAFF. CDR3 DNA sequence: TGTGCCAGCAGTCCCCGACAGAGACCGAACACTGAAGCTTTCTTT.

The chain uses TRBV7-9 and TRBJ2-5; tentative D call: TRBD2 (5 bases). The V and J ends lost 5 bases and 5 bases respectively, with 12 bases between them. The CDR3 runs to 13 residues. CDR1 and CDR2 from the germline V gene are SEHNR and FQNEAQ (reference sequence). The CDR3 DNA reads TGTGCCAGCAGCCCCCCATCGGGGGAGACCCAGTACTTC. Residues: CASSPPSGETQYF.

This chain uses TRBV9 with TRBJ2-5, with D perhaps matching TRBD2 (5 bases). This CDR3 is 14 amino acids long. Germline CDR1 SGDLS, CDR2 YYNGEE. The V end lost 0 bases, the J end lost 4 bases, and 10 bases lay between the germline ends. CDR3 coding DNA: TGTGCCAGCAGCGTAGAGGAGGCTCGAGAGACCCAGTACTTC. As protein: CASSVEEARETQYF.

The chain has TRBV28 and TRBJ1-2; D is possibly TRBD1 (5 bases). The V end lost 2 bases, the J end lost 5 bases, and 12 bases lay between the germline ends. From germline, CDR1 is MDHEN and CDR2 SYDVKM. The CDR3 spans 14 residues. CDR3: CASSLTSKGYGYTF. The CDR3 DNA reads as TGTGCCAGCAGTTTAACCAGCAAGGGGTATGGCTACACCTTC.

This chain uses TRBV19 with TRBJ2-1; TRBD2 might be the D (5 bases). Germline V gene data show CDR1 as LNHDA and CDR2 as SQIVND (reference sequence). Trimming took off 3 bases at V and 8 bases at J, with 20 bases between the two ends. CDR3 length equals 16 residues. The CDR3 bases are TGTGCCAGTAGTATTTGGTCGGCAGGTGATAGCGATGAGCAGTTCTTC. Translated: CASSIWSAGDSDEQFF.

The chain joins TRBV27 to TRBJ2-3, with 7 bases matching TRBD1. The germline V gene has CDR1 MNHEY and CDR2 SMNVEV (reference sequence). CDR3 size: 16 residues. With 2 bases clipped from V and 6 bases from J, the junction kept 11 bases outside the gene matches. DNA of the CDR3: TGTGCCAGCAGTTTAGAGGCAGGGGGTTTTCTTGATACGCAGTATTTT. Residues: CASSLEAGGFLDTQYF.

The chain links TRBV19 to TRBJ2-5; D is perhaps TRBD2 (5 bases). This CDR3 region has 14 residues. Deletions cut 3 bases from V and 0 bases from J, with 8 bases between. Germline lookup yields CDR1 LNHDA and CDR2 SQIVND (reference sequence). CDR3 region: CASSMEEYQETQYF. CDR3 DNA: TGTGCCAGTAGTATGGAGGAGTACCAAGAGACCCAGTACTTC.

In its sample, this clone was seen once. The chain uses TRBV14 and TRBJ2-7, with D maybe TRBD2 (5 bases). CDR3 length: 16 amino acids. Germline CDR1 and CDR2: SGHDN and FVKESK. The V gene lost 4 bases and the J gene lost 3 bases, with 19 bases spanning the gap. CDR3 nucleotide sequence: TGTGCCAGCAGCCTAGGCCACCCTCCCCGGGACTACGAGCAGTACTTC. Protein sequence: CASSLGHPPRDYEQYF. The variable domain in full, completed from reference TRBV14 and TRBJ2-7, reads EAGVTQFPSHSVIEKGQTVTLRCDPISGHDNLYWYRRVMGKEIKFLLHFVKESKQDESGMPNNRFLAERTGGTYSTLKVQPAELEDSGVYFCASSLGHPPRDYEQYFGPGTRLTVT.

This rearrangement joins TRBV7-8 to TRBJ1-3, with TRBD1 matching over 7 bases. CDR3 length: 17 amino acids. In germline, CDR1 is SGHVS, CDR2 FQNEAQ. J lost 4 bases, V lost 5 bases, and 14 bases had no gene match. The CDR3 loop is CASSPYDRVYRGNTIYF. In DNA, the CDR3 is TGTGCCAGCAGCCCATACGACAGGGTCTACAGGGGAAACACCATATATTTT. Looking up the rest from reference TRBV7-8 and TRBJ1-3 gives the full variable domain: GAGVSQSPRYKVAKRGQDVALRCDPISGHVSLFWYQQALGQGPEFLTYFQNEAQLDKSGLPSDRFFAERPEGSVSTLKIQRTQQEDSAVYLCASSPYDRVYRGNTIYFGEGSWLTVV.

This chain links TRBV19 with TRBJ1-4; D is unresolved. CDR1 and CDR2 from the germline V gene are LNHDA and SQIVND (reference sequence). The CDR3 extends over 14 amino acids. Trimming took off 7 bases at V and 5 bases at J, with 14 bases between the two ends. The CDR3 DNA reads TGTGCCAGTAACCCTACAGCAAAGAATGAAAAACTGTTTTTT. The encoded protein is CASNPTAKNEKLFF.